This T cell receptor (beta chain) was captured by sequencing in a study of cytomegalovirus exposure and HLA in healthy donors. Points from the study as a whole: The listing of 160 or so TCR beta chains classed them as cytomegalovirus-associated. Most TCR sequences showed up rarely, but some public TCRs showed up in many donors.

Trimming took 6 bases from V and 8 from J, leaving 19 bases between them. This CDR3 comprises 14 residues. Germline V gene lookup returns CDR1 MDHEN and CDR2 SYDVKM. Sequencing used immunoSEQ multiplex PCR; TCRdb keeps in-frame clones, though not all of them. In the table there are approximately 150,000 clones, 85% of which are singletons. Concerning this clone itself: The antigen is undetermined.

The sequence derives from a man aged 25 to 40 in good health and CMV-seropositive. The sequencing sample was made of PBMCs. The V and J genes are TRBV28 and TRBJ1-1; D not certain. The CDR3 here is CASRLHSPLTEAFF. In nucleotides, the CDR3 is TGTGCCAGCAGGCTCCACAGCCCACTCACCGAAGCTTTCTTT.